This T cell receptor (beta chain) was sequenced for a study of STAT5B mutations in CD4+ large granular lymphocyte leukemia. Assay: immunoSEQ multiplex PCR; the TCRdb copy retains only in-frame clones and omits some. The repertoire consists of about 32,000 clones, with around four fifths occurring once and the leading ten covering about 2.5%. This CDR3 contains 16 residues. The V gene end was trimmed by 0 bases and the J gene end by 2 bases; junction bases not matched to a gene: 1. Germline CDR1 and CDR2: SGHKS and YYEKEE (reference sequence). Sequenced sample: CD4+ T cells from blood buffy coats. This receptor was taken from a human donor in good health. The rearrangement uses TRBV5-5 and TRBJ2-1; 11 bases are shared with TRBD2. CDR3 nucleotides: TGTGCCAGCAGCTTGGGACTAGCGGGACCCTACAATGAGCAGTTCTTC. It codes for CASSLGLAGPYNEQFF.